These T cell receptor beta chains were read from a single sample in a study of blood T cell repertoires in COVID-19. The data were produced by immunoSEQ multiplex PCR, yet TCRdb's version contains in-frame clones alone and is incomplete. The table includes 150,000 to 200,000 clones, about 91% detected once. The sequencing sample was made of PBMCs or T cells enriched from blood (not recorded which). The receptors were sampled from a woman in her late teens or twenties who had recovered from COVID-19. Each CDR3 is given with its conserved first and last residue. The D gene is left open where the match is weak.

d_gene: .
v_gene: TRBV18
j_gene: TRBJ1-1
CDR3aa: CASSSTGDSLEAFF

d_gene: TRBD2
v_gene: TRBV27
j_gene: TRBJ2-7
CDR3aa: CASSLFPSGSYEQYF

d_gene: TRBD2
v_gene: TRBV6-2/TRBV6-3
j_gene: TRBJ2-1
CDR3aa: CASSYVTSGSGKDEQFF

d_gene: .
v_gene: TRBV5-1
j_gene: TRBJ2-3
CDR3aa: CASSRGVSGMMDTQYF

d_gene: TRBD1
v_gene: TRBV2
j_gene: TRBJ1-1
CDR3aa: CASILTGTGSPEAFF

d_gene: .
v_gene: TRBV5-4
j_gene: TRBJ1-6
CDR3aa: CASWRAGAGRSPLHF

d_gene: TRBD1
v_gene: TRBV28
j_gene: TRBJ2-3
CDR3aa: CASWSRDRKSDTQYF

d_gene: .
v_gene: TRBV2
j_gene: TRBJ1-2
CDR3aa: CASSEQGYGYTF

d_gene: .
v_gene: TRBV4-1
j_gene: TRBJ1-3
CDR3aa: CASSQEDFSGNTIYF

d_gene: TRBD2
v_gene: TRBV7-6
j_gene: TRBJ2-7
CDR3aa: CASSLEGQRDPYEQYF

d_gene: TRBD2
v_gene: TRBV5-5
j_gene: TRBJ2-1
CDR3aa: CASSPWYGGDNEQFF